A selection of T cell receptor beta chains follows, all from one sample in a study of graft-versus-host responses after intestinal transplantation. The protocol was immunoSEQ multiplex PCR, while the TCRdb copy is restricted to in-frame clones and leaves out a portion. The table shows around 10,000 clones, with roughly 30% occurring only once. Specimen: alloreactive CD4+ T cells from a mixed lymphocyte reaction culture, collected before transplantation. These receptors all stem from a human patient who was an organ donor for intestinal transplantation. The CDR3 runs from the conserved cysteine through the conserved F or W. The D gene is left open where the match is weak. Only part of the rows carry a size: once, few, many, or a class if the clone is expanded.

TRBJ1-5,.,TRBV4-1,.,CASSQDWPVWWNQPQHF,TGCGCCAGCAGCCAAGATTGGCCCGTCTGGTGGAATCAGCCCCAGCATTTT
TRBJ1-1,.,TRBV6-5,.,CASSYPTVRNTEAFF,TGTGCCAGCAGTTACCCGACAGTACGGAACACTGAAGCTTTCTTT
TRBJ1-1,.,TRBV4-3,.,CASSPSTGMNTEAFF,TGCGCCAGCAGCCCTTCCACAGGGATGAACACTGAAGCTTTCTTT
TRBJ1-2,TRBD1,TRBV19,.,CASSIGTGGSYGYTF,TGTGCCAGTAGTATAGGAACAGGGGGGTCCTATGGCTACACCTTC
TRBJ1-1,.,TRBV6-5,medium-sized,CASSYHPTGNTEAFF,TGTGCCAGCAGTTACCACCCTACAGGGAACACTGAAGCTTTCTTT
TRBJ1-2,TRBD1,TRBV5-1,.,CASSWGQQRNYGYTF,TGCGCCAGCAGCTGGGGACAGCAACGGAACTATGGCTACACCTTC
TRBJ2-7,TRBD1,TRBV6-1,.,CASSEGQGSYEQYF,TGTGCCAGCAGTGAGGGACAGGGGTCCTACGAGCAGTACTTC
TRBJ1-1,TRBD1,TRBV2,.,CASSVGTGKMNTEAFF,TGTGCCAGCAGTGTTGGGACAGGGAAAATGAACACTGAAGCTTTCTTT
TRBJ1-2,TRBD1,TRBV18,few,CASSPGQAYGYTF,TGTGCCAGCTCACCGGGACAGGCGTATGGCTACACCTTC
TRBJ2-4,TRBD1,TRBV6-6,medium-sized,CASSKPDRVQYF,TGTGCCAGCAGTAAACCCGACAGGGTTCAGTACTTC
TRBJ1-4,TRBD1,TRBV4-1,few,CASSLGQGGEKLFF,TGCGCCAGCAGCCTCGGACAGGGTGGGGAAAAACTGTTTTTT
TRBJ2-2,.,TRBV21-1,.,CASSKAGQGANTGELFF,TGTGCCAGCAGCAAAGCGGGACAGGGGGCGAACACCGGGGAGCTGTTTTTT
TRBJ1-1,.,TRBV5-4,.,CAQTRRDGTEAFF,TGTGCTCAAACCCGCAGGGATGGCACTGAAGCTTTCTTT
TRBJ2-3,.,TRBV19,.,CASAGQGGDTQYF,TGTGCCAGTGCCGGCCAGGGAGGAGATACGCAGTATTTT
TRBJ1-2,.,TRBV4-2,few,CASSQVATAGYGYTF,TGTGCCAGCAGCCAAGTAGCGACAGCGGGCTATGGCTACACCTTC
TRBJ2-3,.,TRBV25-1,few,CAAGQDTQYF,TGTGCCGCAGGTCAAGATACGCAGTATTTT
TRBJ2-2,TRBD1,TRBV6-1,.,CASSFKGAGTGELFF,TGTGCCAGCAGTTTCAAGGGGGCTGGCACCGGGGAGCTGTTTTTT
TRBJ2-7,.,TRBV6-6,few,CASSLQGYEQYF,TGTGCCAGCAGTCTCCAGGGTTACGAGCAGTACTTC
TRBJ1-6,.,TRBV11-2,.,CASSLEAESPLHF,TGTGCCAGCAGCTTAGAGGCGGAGTCACCCCTCCACTTT
TRBJ2-5,TRBD2,TRBV4-2,.,CASSQLAGQETQYF,TGTGCCAGCAGCCAACTAGCGGGACAAGAGACCCAGTACTTC
TRBJ1-2,.,TRBV6-5,.,CASSYVPVTLYGYTF,TGTGCCAGCAGTTACGTACCGGTTACTCTCTATGGCTACACCTTC
TRBJ1-1,.,TRBV7-2,.,CASSLTVNTEAFF,TGTGCCAGCAGCTTAACGGTGAACACTGAAGCTTTCTTT
TRBJ2-5,TRBD1,TRBV5-1,.,CASSLRLGQGLETQYF,TGCGCCAGCAGCCTCCGACTGGGACAGGGACTAGAGACCCAGTACTTC
TRBJ1-2,TRBD1,TRBV7-2,once,CASSFDRGPSGYTF,TGCGCCAGCAGCTTCGACAGGGGGCCCTCTGGCTACACCTTC
TRBJ1-2,.,TRBV5-1,.,CASSLDTVNLVDGYTF,TGCGCCAGCAGCTTGGACACAGTAAATTTAGTGGATGGCTACACCTTC
TRBJ2-7,TRBD1,TRBV7-3,few,CASSLDRVSLGEQYF,TGTGCCAGCAGCTTGGACAGGGTCAGCCTCGGGGAGCAGTACTTC
TRBJ2-3,TRBD1,TRBV27,few,CASRRGRTDTQYF,TGTGCCAGCAGAAGGGGGCGCACAGATACGCAGTATTTT
TRBJ1-2,.,TRBV4-1,.,CASSQRGYGYTF,TGCGCCAGCAGCCAGCGAGGCTATGGCTACACCTTC
TRBJ2-7,TRBD2,TRBV19,.,CASSIVASGAYEQYF,TGTGCCAGTAGTATAGTTGCTAGCGGGGCCTACGAGCAGTACTTC
TRBJ2-5,.,TRBV4-2,few,CASSLRGGTQYF,TGTGCCAGCAGCTTAAGAGGGGGGACCCAGTACTTC
TRBJ2-5,.,TRBV5-6,.,CASSVGVLQETQYF,TGTGCCAGCAGCGTAGGGGTGCTCCAAGAGACCCAGTACTTC
TRBJ2-5,.,TRBV7-9,once,CASSQTGPRQETQYF,TGTGCCAGCAGCCAAACAGGGCCCCGACAAGAGACCCAGTACTTC